Presented here are 3 T cell receptor beta chains from one specimen sequenced in a study of blood T cell repertoires in COVID-19. Clones were sequenced by immunoSEQ multiplex PCR, and TCRdb holds only the in-frame ones, with some missing. The top ten clones hold 0.7% of a sample with more than 400,000 clones, 75% to 90% of them seen once. The specimen was PBMCs or T cells enriched from blood (not recorded which). These receptors came from a woman between 18 and 30 years old who had recovered from COVID-19.

The chain joins TRBV10-2 to TRBJ1-5; the D gene is possibly TRBD1 (5 bases). The CDR3 contains 14 residues. V gave up 6 bases and J gave up 7 bases, with 16 bases separating them. Germline V lookup: CDR1 WSHSY, CDR2 SAAADI. CDR3 DNA sequence: TGCGCCAGCAGCTTGGGGGGGAGCGAACAGCCCCAGCATTTT. Translating it yields CASSLGGSEQPQHF.

DNA for the CDR3: TGTGCCTGGAGTGTATCGTGGGAGGGTGAAAAACTGTTTTTT. It is translated as CAWSVSWEGEKLFF. The chain is built from TRBV30 and TRBJ1-4, with D unresolved. Trimming shortened V by 0 bases and J by 7 bases, and 12 bases separated the two germline ends. The CDR3 consists of 14 residues. Germline V gene data show CDR1 as GTSNPN and CDR2 as SVGIG (reference sequence). Looking up the rest from reference TRBV30 and TRBJ1-4 gives the full variable domain: SQTIHQWPATLVQPVGSPLSLECTVEGTSNPNLYWYRQAAGRGLQLLFYSVGIGQISSEVPQNLSASRPQDRQFILSSKKLLLSDSGFYLCAWSVSWEGEKLFFGSGTQLSVL.

This clone was observed a single time. The chain carries TRBV19 and TRBJ1-5; D gene unclear. There are 15 residues in the CDR3. V gave up 3 bases and J gave up 0 bases, with 9 bases separating them. Germline loops: CDR1 LNHDA, CDR2 SQIVND (reference sequence). In DNA form, the CDR3 reads TGTGCCAGTAGTATTATACCTAATAGCAATCAGCCCCAGCATTTT. Its translation is CASSIIPNSNQPQHF.